The T cell receptor (beta chain) described here comes from a study of OX40 agonist ivuxolimab in advanced cancers. The wider study: It was permissible to have had prior anti-PD-1, anti-PD-L1 or anti-CTLA-4 therapy, and around 40% had some.

Trimming stripped 3 bases from V and 8 bases from J, with 5 bases between. The CDR3 length is 11 residues. Germline lookup yields CDR1 LNHDA and CDR2 SQIVND (reference sequence). The table came from immunoSEQ multiplex PCR; TCRdb's copy has only in-frame clones and leaves some out. The data contain 65,000 to 90,000 clones, around 90% of them singletons. This clone turned up a few times. The specimen was CD4+ or CD8+ T cells sorted from blood, collected in a trial of the OX40 agonist ivuxolimab. V usage is TRBV19 and J usage is TRBJ2-1; D is unclear. The TCR was taken from an adult with an advanced solid tumor such as melanoma, head and neck, liver or kidney cancer. The CDR3 DNA sequence: TGTGCCAGTAGTATGTGGGATGAGCAGTTCTTC. Its translation is CASSMWDEQFF. The full variable domain, rest sourced from reference TRBV19 and TRBJ2-1, is DGGITQSPKYLFRKEGQNVTLSCEQNLNHDAMYWYRQDPGQGLRLIYYSQIVNDFQKGDIAEGYSVSREKKESFPLTVTSAQKNPTAFYLCASSMWDEQFFGPGTRLTVL.